Described below is a single T cell receptor beta chain sequence and its context. The sample is drawn from a study of cytomegalovirus exposure and HLA in healthy donors. V was pared by 5 bases and J by 0 bases, with 10 bases between. Germline V lookup: CDR1 SGHAT, CDR2 FQDESV (reference sequence). There are 14 residues in the CDR3. PCR was performed using 60 Vbeta and 13 Jbeta primers. Assay: immunoSEQ multiplex PCR; the TCRdb copy retains only in-frame clones and omits some. The sample lists about 130,000 clones, roughly 66% occurring once. The chain uses TRBV11-1 and TRBJ1-2; D perhaps matches TRBD1 (5 bases). The sequencing input was PBMCs. The TCR sequence derives from a man aged 55 to 70 in good health and CMV-seropositive. CDR3 sequence reads: CASSGGSTNYGYTF. CDR3 DNA sequence: TGTGCCAGCAGCGGGGGGAGCACTAACTATGGCTACACCTTC.